This record covers a single T cell receptor beta chain. Its antigen is still unknown. Base quality data are lacking; no much larger clone is found one base away. The record originates from a study of shared clonotypes between healthy human individuals (dated by TCRdb to 2020 to 2022). Context from the whole study: A couple of women and a few men aged 18 to 49 years were included in the cohort. For each donor, three plates each were used for CD4 naive and CD4 memory, two plates were used for CD8 naive, and one plate was used for CD8 memory. To estimate repertoire size and how much clonotypes are shared between individuals, the study performed deep sequencing of blood TCR repertoires from about five healthy adults. To increase sequencing depth and limit assay-specific biases, different laboratories used diverse techniques to prepare libraries and sequence TCR repertoires. Each donor's leukapheresis produced roughly between roughly 0.9 and 8.9 billion PBMCs.

TCR CDR3 regions were amplified from genomic DNA by multiplex PCR using the deep immunoSEQ assay. Extracted genomic DNA from each cell subset was distributed evenly across all wells of several immunoSEQ 96-well plates, and each plate was treated as a replicate. For sorted subsets, around 200 ng genomic DNA, equal to 25,000 to 35,000 T cell genomes, was loaded into each replicate PCR. Purified libraries were quantified with a Qubit 3.0 fluorometer, sized on a Bioanalyzer 2100, and re-quantified with the KAPA Library Quantification kit. Every immunoSEQ 96-well plate was sequenced on a dedicated single-read 150-cycle Illumina NextSeq 550 flow cell. On the study's bioinformatics: The immunoSEQ output contained only junctional sequences without quality scores, so filtering could not match that applied to full-length reads. Sequences were annotated with PyIR, a Python wrapper for IgBLAST v1.9, using IMGT germline references to assign V/J genes and CDR3. Reads with weak V/J assignments (E-value above 1e-6), missing CDR3, stop codons, out-of-frame junctions, or ambiguous translated residues were removed. A V3J clonotype was defined by an identical inferred V gene, J gene, and CDR3 amino acid sequence. Percentage overlap between repertoires was computed as shared unique clonotypes divided by the size of the smaller repertoire. Three approaches were used to assess repertoire richness: RTK rarefaction, the Chao1 estimator, and Recon v2.1 estimates of unobserved clonotypes. Generation probabilities for all TCRbeta clonotypes obtained by the gDNA method from a handful of donors were computed using OLGA. TCRdb mirrors the immuneACCESS table, restricted to in-frame sequences. Some clones are absent from its copies; in checked studies, under half trace to an unresolved V gene, and the reason for the others is unknown. V and J calls and clone size are copied from that table; D and trimming were computed from the DNA. This sample holds some 980,000 clones; roughly 72% were observed only once. The top ten hold around 1.4% of the sample.

What the authors observed across the whole study: Sampling was restricted to blood, and TCR repertoires in tissues likely differ from the TCR repertoires found in blood. When a few donors were compared, the shared fraction of clonotypes was about 5% for naive CD4, about 4% for naive CD8, 2.3% for memory CD4, and 0.4% for memory CD8. Because the study included a small number of donors, the genetic and exposure-history diversity represented was limited. Pairwise subsampling indicated that sequencing depth was expected to affect the degree of clonotype sharing among donors. Clonotypes shared by all four sorted-subset donors showed higher generation probabilities than non-shared clonotypes. Incomplete sequencing was indicated by rarefaction of sorted-subset datasets, despite the large sequencing depth. Naive subsets generally had larger estimated clonotype richness than memory subsets.

The CDR3 numbers 18 residues from cysteine through phenylalanine. CDR3 DNA is the only sequence kept; it has 54 bases, read in frame from the first base. The trim is 3 bases for V and 0 bases for J, with a gap of 16 bases between the germline ends. The germline V gene provides CDR1 SGHRS and CDR2 YFSETQ. The donors were healthy, HIV-negative adults with no recently reported acute infections or vaccinations. Every donor was a Caucasian adult living in Nashville, Tennessee, USA. Magnetic negative selection was used to enrich CD4+ T cells, after which naive cells were positively selected on CD45RA and the negative fraction became the memory subset. Blood was collected by leukapheresis, and PBMCs were isolated by Ficoll-Histopaque density gradient centrifugation and then cryopreserved in liquid nitrogen vapor phase. Purity and quantity of every magnetically sorted T cell population were checked by analytical flow cytometry. From each sorted fraction, genomic DNA was isolated and quantified by UV absorbance on a Nanodrop 2000c.

Recombination linked TRBV5-1 to TRBJ1-6, with TRBD1 tentatively as D gene (6 bases match). Sequenced input: memory CD4+ T cells sorted from blood. The cell subset or site label here, explained by the study, means: CD45RA-negative fraction. The TCR originated in a man between 18 and 29 years old in good health. The sequence in DNA is TGCGCCAGCAGCTGGGACCTACAGGGAACCTCCTATAATTCACCCCTCCACTTT. It is translated as CASSWDLQGTSYNSPLHF.